This T cell receptor (beta chain) appears in the sequencing data of a study of control samples from healthy donors and cancer patients. Some clones are missing from TCRdb's copy, which holds only in-frame ones; the method was immunoSEQ multiplex PCR. The repertoire holds just under 75,000 clones, roughly 90% seen once, with 4% in the top ten. This CDR3 has 15 residues. V was clipped by 4 bases and J by 7 bases; unmatched bases: 9. The germline V gene encodes CDR1 LGHDT and CDR2 YNNKEL (reference sequence). Sequencing was done on a sample of blood. This TCR derives from a woman aged 45-59 years in good health. The V and J genes are TRBV3-1 (or the pseudogene TRBV3-2) and TRBJ2-1; 8 bases fit TRBD2. CDR3 bases: TGTGCCAGCAGCCGGACAGCGGGAGAAGTAAATGAGCAGTTCTTC. Translating gives CASSRTAGEVNEQFF.